The 15 T cell receptor beta chains given below trace back to one sample, sequenced in a study of T cell repertoires in cytomegalovirus infection. TCRdb reprocessed the reads via MiXCR and lists one record per CDR3 protein. Of 200,000 to 250,000 distinct CDR3 sequences in the sample, about 23% are singletons; the top ten hold roughly 18%. The sequenced sample consisted of CD8+ T cells from PBMCs. The receptors stem from a human donor in good health (CMV status not recorded). Some clones in this sample may be carry-over from other donors' samples.

The chain employs TRBV6-5 and TRBJ1-2, with D possibly being TRBD1 (5 bases). This CDR3 comprises 15 residues. V was cut by 2 bases and J by 4 bases, with 14 bases left in between. Germline V CDR1 and CDR2: MNHEY, SVGAGI. Here the CDR3 reads CASSYPRDGTYGYTF. For the CDR3, the DNA is TGTGCCAGCAGTTACCCGAGGGACGGGACCTATGGCTACACCTTC.

This clonotype was found a few times. V and J are TRBV20-1 and TRBJ2-3; D remains ambiguous. The germline V gene encodes CDR1 DFQATT and CDR2 SNEGSKA (reference sequence). There are 13 residues in the CDR3. V dropped 7 bases and J dropped 0 bases, with 11 bases sitting between them. The CDR3, as DNA: TGCAGTGGTAACCGATGGAGCACAGATACGCAGTATTTT. It is translated as CSGNRWSTDTQYF.

The rearrangement joins TRBV18 to TRBJ1-5, with D possibly being TRBD1 (5 bases). The V end was cut by 5 bases, the J end by 0 bases, with 14 bases between. CDR3 length: 16 residues. Germline V CDR1 and CDR2: KGHSH, LQKENI. In nucleotides, the CDR3 is TGTGCCAGCTCATCCGGGACGGCAAATAGCAATCAGCCCCAGCATTTT. This codes for CASSSGTANSNQPQHF. The full variable domain, with the rest looked up from reference TRBV18 and TRBJ1-5, is NAGVMQNPRHLVRRRGQEARLRCSPMKGHSHVYWYRQLPEEGLKFMVYLQKENIIDESGMPKERFSAEFPKEGPSILRIQQVVRGDSAAYFCASSSGTANSNQPQHFGDGTRLSIL.

This clonotype showed up just a few times. The chain is built from TRBV14 and TRBJ1-6, with D perhaps matching TRBD1 (6 bases). Germline V gene data show CDR1 as SGHDN and CDR2 as FVKESK. This CDR3 spans 15 amino acids. Trimming took off 1 base at V and 7 bases at J, with 11 bases between the two ends. In DNA form, the CDR3 reads TGTGCCAGCAGCCAAGGGTTCAGGGGCAATTCACCCCTCCACTTT. The encoded protein is CASSQGFRGNSPLHF.

This clonotype was counted a few times. In DNA, the CDR3 is TGTGCCAGCAGTTACTCAAGGACAGGGGTCTCCTACGAGCAGTACTTC. Its translation: CASSYSRTGVSYEQYF. The chain joins TRBV6-2 or TRBV6-3 to TRBJ2-7; 9 bases line up with TRBD1. Germline trimming cut 0 bases from V and 0 bases from J; bases unmatched to any gene: 3. CDR3 length: 16 residues. Germline values: CDR1 MNHEY, CDR2 SVGEGT.

V and J are TRBV2 and TRBJ2-1, with 14 bases aligning to TRBD2. The CDR3 has 17 amino acids. Losses at the gene ends were 6 bases for V and 6 bases for J; bases not matched to a gene: 10. Looked up from germline, CDR1 is SNHLY and CDR2 is FYNNEI. CDR3 protein: CASSAGLAGAQINEQFF. The DNA of the CDR3 is TGTGCCAGCAGCGCGGGACTAGCGGGGGCCCAGATCAATGAGCAGTTCTTC.

In its sample, this clonotype was seen many times. The chain joins TRBV24-1 to TRBJ2-3; the D gene is possibly TRBD1 (5 bases). This CDR3 spans 16 amino acids. Trimming stripped 2 bases from V and 5 bases from J, with 16 bases between. Germline-derived CDR1 and CDR2 are KGHDR and SFDVKD. The CDR3 DNA is TGTGCCACCAGTGATTCGGGCAGGGAAATTGAAGATACGCAGTATTTT. Translating gives CATSDSGREIEDTQYF.

This clonotype was observed a few times. The V gene is TRBV28, the J gene TRBJ2-3; no firm D call. This CDR3 has 15 amino acids. CDR1 MDHEN and CDR2 SYDVKM come from the germline V gene. Trimming left V 7 bases short and J 0 bases short, with 14 bases between. The CDR3 protein is CASIPIQTSTDTQYF. The CDR3 nucleotides are TGTGCCAGCATTCCCATACAGACTAGCACAGATACGCAGTATTTT.

There are many counts of this clonotype. The chain has TRBV5-4 and TRBJ2-3; D unresolved. Germline CDR1 and CDR2: SGHNT and YYREEE (reference sequence). V was shortened by 1 base and J by 2 bases, with 2 bases between the two germline ends. This CDR3 has 12 residues. CDR3: CASSLNTDTQYF. Written as DNA, the CDR3 is TGTGCCAGCAGCTTGAACACAGATACGCAGTATTTT.

This clonotype was seen more than once but under ten times. The gene calls are TRBV5-1 and TRBJ2-7; D not certain. V dropped 0 bases and J dropped 0 bases, with 7 bases sitting between them. Per the germline V gene, CDR1 is SGHRS and CDR2 is YFSETQ. The CDR3 has 14 amino acids. Written as DNA, the CDR3 is TGCGCCAGCAGCTTGGTGGCGGACTCCTACGAGCAGTACTTC. Its translation: CASSLVADSYEQYF.

With respect to this clonotype: Since a much larger clone is just one base distant, this may be a read error. V is TRBV15 and J is TRBJ2-7, with unresolved D. Trimming took off 4 bases at V and 3 bases at J, with 10 bases between the two ends. The CDR3 contains 13 residues. CDR1 is LNHNV, CDR2 YYDKDF, per germline (reference sequence). Here the CDR3 reads CATSTAKNYEQYF. Here the CDR3 DNA reads TGTGCCACCAGCACGGCGAAAAACTACGAGCAGTACTTC.

The genes are TRBV2 and TRBJ2-5; D call uncertain. Germline loops: CDR1 SNHLY, CDR2 FYNNEI. This CDR3 region has 13 residues. V was pared by 5 bases and J by 3 bases, with 10 bases between. DNA of the CDR3: TGTGCCAGCAGTTCTCAGCTTAAAGAGACCCAGTACTTC. Translated, it gives CASSSQLKETQYF.

This clonotype was counted once. The chain joins TRBV2 to TRBJ2-1; a weak D match, TRBD1 (7 bases). The CDR3 totals 15 residues. The germline gives CDR1 SNHLY, CDR2 FYNNEI. Deletions cut 4 bases from V and 5 bases from J, with 15 bases between. The CDR3 DNA reads TGTGCCAGCAGTGTAGCCAGGGGGGTCCACAATGAGCAGTTCTTC. It yields the protein CASSVARGVHNEQFF.

This clonotype was observed a few times. The V gene is TRBV6-4, the J gene TRBJ1-1, with a weak D call TRBD1 (5 bases). Germline values: CDR1 MRHNA, CDR2 SNTAGT. The length of the CDR3 is 12 residues. The germline V and J ends were trimmed by 1 base and 11 bases, with 11 bases remaining between them. CDR3 bases: TGTGCCAGCAGTGACTTAGGAGGGGAGGCTTTCTTT. Protein product: CASSDLGGEAFF.

A few counts support this clonotype. The chain couples TRBV20-1 to TRBJ1-1; weak D call: TRBD1 (6 bases). The CDR3 contains 15 residues. The germline V gene encodes CDR1 DFQATT and CDR2 SNEGSKA (reference sequence). V was clipped by 3 bases and J by 4 bases, with 18 bases between them. CDR3 residues: CSASGGGTRATEAFF. CDR3 nucleotides: TGCAGTGCTAGCGGGGGCGGGACACGGGCCACTGAAGCTTTCTTT.